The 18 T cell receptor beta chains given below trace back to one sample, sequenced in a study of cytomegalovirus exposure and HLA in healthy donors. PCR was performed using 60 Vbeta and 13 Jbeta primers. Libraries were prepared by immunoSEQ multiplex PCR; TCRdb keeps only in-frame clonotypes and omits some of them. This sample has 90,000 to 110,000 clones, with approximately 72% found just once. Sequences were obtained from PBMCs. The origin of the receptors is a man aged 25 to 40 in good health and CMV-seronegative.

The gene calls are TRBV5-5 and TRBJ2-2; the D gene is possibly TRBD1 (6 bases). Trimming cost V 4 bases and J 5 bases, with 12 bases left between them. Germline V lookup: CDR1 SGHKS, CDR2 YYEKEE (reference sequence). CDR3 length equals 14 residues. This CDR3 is CASSGRGQTGELFF. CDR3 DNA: TGTGCCAGCAGCGGCCGGGGACAAACCGGGGAGCTGTTTTTT.

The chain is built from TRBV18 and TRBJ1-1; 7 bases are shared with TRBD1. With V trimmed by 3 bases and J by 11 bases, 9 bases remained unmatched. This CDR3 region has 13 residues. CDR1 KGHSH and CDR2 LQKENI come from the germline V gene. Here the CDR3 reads CASSPRVDRDAFF. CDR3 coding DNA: TGTGCCAGCTCACCTAGGGTAGACAGGGACGCTTTCTTT.

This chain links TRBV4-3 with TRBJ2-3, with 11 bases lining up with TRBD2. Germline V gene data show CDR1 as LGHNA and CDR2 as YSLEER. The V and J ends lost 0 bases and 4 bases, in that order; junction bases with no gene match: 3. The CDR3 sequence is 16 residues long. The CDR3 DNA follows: TGCGCCAGCAGCCAAGAGGGTAGCGGGGGGGCAGATACGCAGTATTTT. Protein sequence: CASSQEGSGGADTQYF.

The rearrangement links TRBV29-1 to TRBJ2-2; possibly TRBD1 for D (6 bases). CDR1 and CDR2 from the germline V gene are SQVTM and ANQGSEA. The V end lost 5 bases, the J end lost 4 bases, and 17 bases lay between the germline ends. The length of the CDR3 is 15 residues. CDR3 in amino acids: CSVRFTQGATGELFF. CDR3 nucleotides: TGCAGCGTTCGGTTTACACAGGGCGCCACCGGGGAGCTGTTTTTT.

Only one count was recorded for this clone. This chain's CDR3 is CASSLDRDGTEAFF. The CDR3 DNA is TGTGCCAGCAGCTTAGACAGGGACGGCACTGAAGCTTTCTTT. This chain joins TRBV7-2 and TRBJ1-1; maybe TRBD1 (6 bases). CDR1 SGHTA and CDR2 FQGNSA come from the germline V gene. CDR3 length: 14 amino acids. V was clipped by 1 base and J by 4 bases, with 10 bases between them.

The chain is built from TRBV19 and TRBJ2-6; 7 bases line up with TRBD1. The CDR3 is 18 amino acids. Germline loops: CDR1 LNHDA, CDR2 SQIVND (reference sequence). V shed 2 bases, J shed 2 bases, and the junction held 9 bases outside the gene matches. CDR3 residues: CASSILGGGLTGANVLTF. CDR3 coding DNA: TGTGCCAGTAGTATATTAGGGGGCGGTCTTACTGGGGCCAACGTCCTGACTTTC.

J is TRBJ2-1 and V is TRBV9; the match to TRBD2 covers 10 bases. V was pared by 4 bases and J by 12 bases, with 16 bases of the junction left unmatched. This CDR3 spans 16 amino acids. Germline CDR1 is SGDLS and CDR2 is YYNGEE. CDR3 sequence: CASSPGGSGRILAQFF. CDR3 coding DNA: TGTGCCAGCAGCCCCGGTGGTAGCGGGAGGATTTTAGCGCAGTTCTTC.

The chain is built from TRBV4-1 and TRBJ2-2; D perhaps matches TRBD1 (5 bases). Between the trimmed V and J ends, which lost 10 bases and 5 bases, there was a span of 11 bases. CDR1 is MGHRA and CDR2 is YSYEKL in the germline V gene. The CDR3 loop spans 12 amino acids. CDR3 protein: CATQAGTGELFF. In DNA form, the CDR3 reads TGCGCCACCCAAGCAGGGACCGGGGAGCTGTTTTTT.

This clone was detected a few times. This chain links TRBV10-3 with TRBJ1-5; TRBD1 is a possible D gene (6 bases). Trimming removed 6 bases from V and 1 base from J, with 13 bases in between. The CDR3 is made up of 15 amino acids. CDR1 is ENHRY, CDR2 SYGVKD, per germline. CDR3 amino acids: CAIRQGLESNQPQHF. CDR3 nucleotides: TGTGCCATCAGACAGGGCCTCGAGAGCAATCAGCCCCAGCATTTT.

The CDR3 loop is CASKVATDTQYF. CDR3 coding DNA: TGTGCCAGCAAAGTGGCCACAGATACGCAGTATTTT. The rearrangement links TRBV28 to TRBJ2-3; D call uncertain. CDR3 length: 12 residues. Trimming shortened V by 7 bases and J by 2 bases, and 7 bases separated the two germline ends. Germline CDR1 reads MDHEN; CDR2 reads SYDVKM.

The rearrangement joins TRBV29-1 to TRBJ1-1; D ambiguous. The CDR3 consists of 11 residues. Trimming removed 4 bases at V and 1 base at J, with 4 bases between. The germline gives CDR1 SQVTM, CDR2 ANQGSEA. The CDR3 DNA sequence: TGCAGCGTTGGCAGGAACACTGAAGCTTTCTTT. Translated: CSVGRNTEAFF.

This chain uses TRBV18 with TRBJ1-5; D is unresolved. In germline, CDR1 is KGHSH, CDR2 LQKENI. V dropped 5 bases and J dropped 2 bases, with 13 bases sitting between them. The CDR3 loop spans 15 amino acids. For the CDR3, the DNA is TGTGCCAGCTCATACGACTACGAGGGCAATCAGCCCCAGCATTTT. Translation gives CASSYDYEGNQPQHF.

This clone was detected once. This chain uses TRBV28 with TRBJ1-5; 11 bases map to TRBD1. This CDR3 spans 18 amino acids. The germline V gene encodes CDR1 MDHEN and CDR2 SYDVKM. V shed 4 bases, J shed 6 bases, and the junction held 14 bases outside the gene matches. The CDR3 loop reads CASSSNKPGQGVIQPQHF. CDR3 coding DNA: TGTGCCAGCAGTTCGAATAAACCGGGACAGGGGGTGATTCAGCCCCAGCATTTT.

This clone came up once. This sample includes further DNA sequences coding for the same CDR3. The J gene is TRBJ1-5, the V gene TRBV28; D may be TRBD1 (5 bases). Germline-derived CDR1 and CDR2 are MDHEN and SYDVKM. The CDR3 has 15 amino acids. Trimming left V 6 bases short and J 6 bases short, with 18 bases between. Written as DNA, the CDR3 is TGTGCCAGCAGCCCTGGTTTGGCGGGGGGTCAGCCCCAGCATTTT. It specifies CASSPGLAGGQPQHF.

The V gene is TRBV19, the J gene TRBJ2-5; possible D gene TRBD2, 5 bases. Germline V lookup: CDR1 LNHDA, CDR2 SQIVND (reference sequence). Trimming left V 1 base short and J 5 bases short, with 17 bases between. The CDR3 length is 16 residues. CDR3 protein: CASSIVGQSGWETQYF. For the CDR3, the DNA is TGTGCCAGTAGTATAGTCGGGCAGTCGGGGTGGGAGACCCAGTACTTC. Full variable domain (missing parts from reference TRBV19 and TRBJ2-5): DGGITQSPKYLFRKEGQNVTLSCEQNLNHDAMYWYRQDPGQGLRLIYYSQIVNDFQKGDIAEGYSVSREKKESFPLTVTSAQKNPTAFYLCASSIVGQSGWETQYFGPGTRLLVL.

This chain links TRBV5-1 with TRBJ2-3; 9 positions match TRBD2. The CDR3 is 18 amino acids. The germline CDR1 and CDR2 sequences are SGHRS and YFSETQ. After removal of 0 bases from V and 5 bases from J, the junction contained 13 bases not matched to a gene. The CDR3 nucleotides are TGCGCCAGCAGCTTGGAGGCGGGAGGGCCGGGAAAGGGAGATACGCAGTATTTT. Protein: CASSLEAGGPGKGDTQYF.

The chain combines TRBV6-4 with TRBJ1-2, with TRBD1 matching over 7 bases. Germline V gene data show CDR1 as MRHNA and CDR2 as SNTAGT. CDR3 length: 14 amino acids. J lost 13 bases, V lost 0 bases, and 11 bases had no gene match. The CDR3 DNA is TGTGCCAGCAGTGACTCGGGGACAGCCCTTCCACTCACCTTC. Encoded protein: CASSDSGTALPLTF.

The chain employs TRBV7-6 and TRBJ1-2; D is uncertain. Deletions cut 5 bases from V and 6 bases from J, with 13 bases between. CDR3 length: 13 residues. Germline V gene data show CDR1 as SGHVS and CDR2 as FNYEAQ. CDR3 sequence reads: CASSIQETDGYTF. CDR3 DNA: TGTGCCAGCAGCATACAAGAAACCGATGGCTACACCTTC.